This T cell receptor (beta chain) was profiled in a study of low-dose radiotherapy and immunotherapy resistance in tumors. Study overall: Cohort 2 received 1 Gy per fraction every two weeks, totaling 13 Gy over 26 weeks.

First-strand cDNA used TRAV- and TRBV-specific primers, covering alpha and beta chains. Amplification, which lasted around 20 PCR cycles, used a constant-region primer and V-primer adapter to amplify TCRs. TCRdb itself ran the reads through MiXCR, one entry per CDR3 protein. The sample records 80,000 to 95,000 distinct CDR3 sequences, 8% to 10% being singletons. V was clipped by 5 bases and J by 1 base, with 11 bases between them. The CDR3 extends over 15 amino acids. Germline loops: CDR1 SGHTA, CDR2 FQGNSA. This clonotype was detected many times. Time point of the sample: before trial treatment. Donors were given nivolumab, ipilimumab, aspirin, low-dose cyclophosphamide and low-dose radiotherapy.

Sequencing was performed on PBMCs, taken before treatment. The sequence was collected from a male donor with prostate cancer. This chain links TRBV7-2 with TRBJ2-2; tentative D call: TRBD2 (5 bases). The CDR3 loop reads CASSGSSGNTGELFF. The CDR3, as DNA: TGTGCCAGCAGCGGGAGTTCGGGGAACACCGGGGAGCTGTTTTTT.